The 23 T cell receptor beta chains presented below share a single source sample, sequenced in a study of blood T cell repertoires in COVID-19. The protocol was immunoSEQ multiplex PCR, while the TCRdb copy is restricted to in-frame clones and leaves out a portion. The table records fewer than 50,000 clones, 80% to 90% of them present only once. Sequencing was done on a sample of peripheral blood. These receptors all come from an elderly woman with active or convalescent COVID-19.

The chain combines TRBV28 with TRBJ2-2; no reliable D call. The V gene's germline CDR1 is MDHEN and CDR2 SYDVKM. The CDR3 is 13 residues long. Deletions cut 6 bases from V and 4 bases from J, with 9 bases between. The CDR3 is CASRARSTGELFF. The DNA for the CDR3 is TGTGCCAGCAGGGCGAGGAGCACCGGGGAGCTGTTTTTT.

This chain links TRBV7-2 with TRBJ2-4; possibly TRBD1 for D (5 bases). The CDR3 runs to 13 residues. Germline V gene data show CDR1 as SGHTA and CDR2 as FQGNSA. V was cut by 1 base and J by 8 bases, with 9 bases left in between. For the CDR3, the DNA is TGTGCCAGCAGCTTAGTAGGCAGGGACATTCAGTACTTC. This codes for CASSLVGRDIQYF.

The V gene is TRBV4-1, the J gene TRBJ1-1; TRBD1 matches 8 bases. The germline V gene has CDR1 MGHRA and CDR2 YSYEKL. J lost 0 bases, V lost 0 bases, and 6 bases had no gene match. This CDR3 is 17 amino acids long. CDR3: CASSQDSGTGLNTEAFF. DNA of the CDR3: TGCGCCAGCAGCCAAGACTCCGGGACAGGATTGAACACTGAAGCTTTCTTT.

This chain links TRBV18 with TRBJ2-2; D unresolved. The length of the CDR3 is 13 residues. Germline loops: CDR1 KGHSH, CDR2 LQKENI. V lost 2 bases and J 6 bases, leaving 7 bases between the germline ends. The CDR3 sequence: CASSPDRAGELFF. CDR3 in DNA: TGTGCCAGCTCACCAGACCGGGCCGGGGAGCTGTTTTTT. The full variable domain, with the rest looked up from reference TRBV18 and TRBJ2-2, is NAGVMQNPRHLVRRRGQEARLRCSPMKGHSHVYWYRQLPEEGLKFMVYLQKENIIDESGMPKERFSAEFPKEGPSILRIQQVVRGDSAAYFCASSPDRAGELFFGEGSRLTVL.

The chain employs TRBV28 and TRBJ2-7; a possible D gene is TRBD1 (6 bases). The V and J ends lost 1 base and 3 bases respectively, with 10 bases between them. Germline values: CDR1 MDHEN, CDR2 SYDVKM. The CDR3 is made up of 14 amino acids. The CDR3, as DNA: TGTGCCAGCAGTTTATACCGGGACAACTACGAGCAGTACTTC. Encoded protein: CASSLYRDNYEQYF.

The V call is TRBV18, the J call TRBJ2-7; TRBD1 matches 12 bases. Germline lookup yields CDR1 KGHSH and CDR2 LQKENI. The CDR3 is 15 amino acids. Trimming cost V 2 bases and J 4 bases; bases outside gene matches: 3. The CDR3 region has the DNA TGTGCCAGCTCACCAACGGGACAGGGGGCTTACGAGCAGTACTTC. This encodes CASSPTGQGAYEQYF.

The rearrangement uses TRBV5-1 and TRBJ1-6; D not certain. This CDR3 region has 14 residues. From germline, CDR1 is SGHRS and CDR2 YFSETQ. V was cut by 0 bases and J by 4 bases, with 5 bases left in between. CDR3 protein: CASSLALYNSPLHF. CDR3 in DNA: TGCGCCAGCAGCTTGGCCCTGTATAATTCACCCCTCCACTTT.

This clone was observed many times. CDR3 loop: CASSLTANYGYTF. The CDR3 DNA reads TGTGCCAGCAGCTTGACAGCTAACTATGGCTACACCTTC. The chain has TRBV7-2 and TRBJ1-2, with D tentatively TRBD1 (5 bases). With 3 bases removed from V and 0 bases from J, the gap between germline ends came to 5 bases. The germline gives CDR1 SGHTA, CDR2 FQGNSA. There are 13 residues in the CDR3. Full variable domain (rest looked up from reference TRBV7-2 and TRBJ1-2): GAGVSQSPSNKVTEKGKDVELRCDPISGHTALYWYRQSLGQGLEFLIYFQGNSAPDKSGLPSDRFSAERTGGSVSTLTIQRTQQEDSAVYLCASSLTANYGYTFGSGTRLTVV.

The chain combines TRBV7-8 with TRBJ1-2; D uncertain. The V and J ends lost 4 bases and 5 bases respectively, with 11 bases between them. Germline V lookup: CDR1 SGHVS, CDR2 FQNEAQ. The CDR3 covers 13 residues. The CDR3 nucleotides read TGTGCCAGCAGCTCGGCTGGAGGATATGGCTACACCTTC. It yields the protein CASSSAGGYGYTF.

The table lists this clone with a count of one. CDR3 sequence: CASSRSGADTQYF. DNA of the CDR3: TGTGCCAGCAGCCGATCCGGGGCAGATACGCAGTATTTT. V gene TRBV3-1 (or the pseudogene TRBV3-2) combines with J gene TRBJ2-3; maybe TRBD2 (5 bases). CDR3 length equals 13 residues. Germline V gene lookup returns CDR1 LGHDT and CDR2 YNNKEL (reference sequence). Trimming cost V 4 bases and J 4 bases, with 9 bases left between them.

V and J are TRBV19 and TRBJ2-1; 11 bases are a match to TRBD2. Losses at the gene ends were 6 bases for V and 1 base for J; bases not matched to a gene: 5. CDR1 is LNHDA, CDR2 SQIVND, per germline (reference sequence). The CDR3 loop spans 16 amino acids. Here the CDR3 DNA reads TGTGCCAGTAGCAAAACTAGCGGGGGATCCTACAATGAGCAGTTCTTC. Protein: CASSKTSGGSYNEQFF.

The V and J genes are TRBV4-1 and TRBJ2-3; a possible D gene is TRBD1 (6 bases). V lost 6 bases to trimming and J lost 3 bases, with 13 bases between them. The CDR3 contains 14 residues. The germline CDR1 and CDR2 sequences are MGHRA and YSYEKL. CDR3 loop: CASSIGGLTDTQYF. The CDR3 DNA reads as TGCGCCAGCAGTATAGGGGGATTGACAGATACGCAGTATTTT.

V gene TRBV4-1 combines with J gene TRBJ1-3, with TRBD1 as a possible D gene (6 bases). V lost 2 bases and J 5 bases, leaving 16 bases between the germline ends. This CDR3 has 16 residues. CDR1 MGHRA and CDR2 YSYEKL come from the germline V gene. CDR3 bases: TGCGCCAGCAGCCAACCCATCCAGGGGATTAGAAACACCATATATTTT. Protein: CASSQPIQGIRNTIYF.

This sequence joins TRBV30 and TRBJ2-7; TRBD1 matches 8 bases. J was trimmed by 6 bases and V by 5 bases; bases with no gene match: 3. The germline gives CDR1 GTSNPN, CDR2 SVGIG (reference sequence). This CDR3 spans 11 amino acids. CDR3 nucleotides: TGTGCCTGGGGACAGGGCACCGAGCAGTACTTC. This encodes CAWGQGTEQYF.

The J gene is TRBJ1-6, the V gene TRBV4-2; 10 bases align to TRBD1. This CDR3 has 15 residues. Germline V lookup: CDR1 LGHNA, CDR2 YNFKEQ. V gave up 5 bases and J gave up 8 bases; unmatched junction bases: 6. CDR3 nucleotides: TGTGCCAGCAGCGCCCGGGACAGGGGTGATTCACCCCTCCACTTT. Translating it yields CASSARDRGDSPLHF.

V is TRBV11-3 and J is TRBJ2-2, with TRBD2 matching 10 bases. J was trimmed by 6 bases and V by 6 bases; bases with no gene match: 4. Germline CDR1 reads SGHNT; CDR2 reads YENEEA. The CDR3 consists of 14 residues. CDR3 loop: CASSYSGRAGELFF. The DNA for the CDR3 is TGTGCCAGCAGTTACAGCGGGAGGGCCGGGGAGCTGTTTTTT.

The rearrangement joins TRBV4-2 to TRBJ1-6; the match to TRBD1 covers 8 bases. Germline trimming cut 4 bases from V and 5 bases from J; bases unmatched to any gene: 4. Germline V gives CDR1 LGHNA, CDR2 YNFKEQ. The CDR3 is 15 residues long. As DNA, the CDR3 is TGTGCCAGCAGCCCCCCGGGACAGGATAATTCACCCCTCCACTTT. This translates into CASSPPGQDNSPLHF.

The chain's CDR3 is CAWTQPGYGYTF. In DNA form, the CDR3 reads TGTGCCTGGACCCAGCCAGGCTATGGCTACACCTTC. The chain joins TRBV30 to TRBJ1-2, with D hard to call. CDR1 and CDR2 from the germline V gene are GTSNPN and SVGIG (reference sequence). Trimming removed 4 bases at V and 4 bases at J, with 10 bases between. CDR3 length equals 12 residues.

The chain carries TRBV2 and TRBJ1-4; D remains ambiguous. The CDR3 contains 11 residues. Germline assignment: CDR1 SNHLY and CDR2 FYNNEI. Between the trimmed V and J ends, which lost 7 bases and 13 bases, there was a span of 13 bases. The CDR3 reads CASTPFEGLFF. DNA for the CDR3: TGTGCCAGCACCCCCTTTGAGGGACTGTTTTTT.

The chain combines TRBV18 with TRBJ1-6; the match to TRBD1 covers 7 bases. This CDR3 has 17 residues. The J segment lost 7 bases and the V segment lost 2 bases, leaving 11 bases of the junction unmatched. The germline V gene encodes CDR1 KGHSH and CDR2 LQKENI. CDR3 sequence: CASSPTAPGTVNSPLHF. For the CDR3, the DNA is TGTGCCAGCTCACCAACTGCGCCCGGGACAGTCAATTCACCCCTCCACTTT.

This clone was counted only a few times. This chain uses TRBV19 with TRBJ1-5, with 7 bases identical to TRBD1. The CDR3 runs to 16 residues. V was pared by 4 bases and J by 6 bases, with 12 bases of the junction left unmatched. The V gene's germline CDR1 is LNHDA and CDR2 SQIVND (reference sequence). Here the CDR3 reads CASSTSRQGIGQPQHF. The CDR3 bases are TGTGCCAGTAGTACGAGCCGACAGGGTATAGGTCAGCCCCAGCATTTT.

V and J are TRBV19 and TRBJ1-1; 8 bases fit TRBD1. CDR3 size: 14 residues. Germline trimming cut 8 bases from V and 6 bases from J; bases unmatched to any gene: 11. The germline CDR1 and CDR2 sequences are LNHDA and SQIVND (reference sequence). CDR3 DNA sequence: TGTGCCAGTCAACCTCCGGGCAGGGGGCCTGAAGCTTTCTTT. It yields the protein CASQPPGRGPEAFF.

The V gene is TRBV3-1 (or the pseudogene TRBV3-2), the J gene TRBJ2-5; 9 bases match TRBD1. The germline CDR1 and CDR2 sequences are LGHDT and YNNKEL (reference sequence). This CDR3 region has 16 residues. Germline trimming cut 8 bases from V and 1 base from J; bases unmatched to any gene: 11. DNA of the CDR3: TGTGCCAGCCGACAGGACAGGGGTACACGCCAAGAGACCCAGTACTTC. This encodes CASRQDRGTRQETQYF.